This record looks at one T cell receptor (beta chain) sequence and its context. RNA extraction and reverse transcription yielded cDNA as sequencing template. Produced via immunoSEQ multiplex PCR; TCRdb's table is partial and in-frame only. The table lists about 88,000 clones, 44% of them singletons. V lost 6 bases and J 0 bases, leaving 6 bases between the germline ends. CDR3 size: 13 residues. The V gene's germline CDR1 is WSHSY and CDR2 SAAADI. Treatment noted: oral pan-JAK inhibitor, 5-10 mg twice daily. This record belongs to a study of CD8+ T cells in alopecia areata. V and J are TRBV10-2 and TRBJ2-1; a possible D gene is TRBD2 (6 bases). The sequence derives from a human donor with alopecia areata. The sample consisted of CD8+ T cells sorted from blood, taken at week 24, from a patient treated with tofacitinib. CDR3 DNA: TGCGCCAGCAGCGGGAGCTCCTACAATGAGCAGTTCTTC. It specifies CASSGSSYNEQFF.